This entry lists 23 T cell receptor beta chains sequenced from one sample in a study of blood T cell dynamics during melanoma immunotherapy. Some clones are missing from TCRdb's copy, which holds only in-frame ones; the method was immunoSEQ multiplex PCR. The sample shows about 6,900 clones, roughly 75% of them seen only once. The sample's time point: pre-treatment baseline. The material sequenced was blood, taken from a patient treated with checkpoint blockade. These receptors all stem from a human donor with melanoma.

This sequence joins TRBV7-2 and TRBJ2-7, with D perhaps matching TRBD1 or TRBD2 (5 bases each). Per the germline V gene, CDR1 is SGHTA and CDR2 is FQGNSA. V lost 1 base and J lost 8, with 12 bases in between. This CDR3 region has 13 residues. CDR3 region: CASSLGRDRQQYF. Here the CDR3 DNA reads TGTGCCAGCAGCTTAGGTCGGGACCGGCAGCAGTACTTC.

The chain is built from TRBV30 and TRBJ1-2; TRBD1 agrees at 8 bases. The junction had 11 bases not matched to a gene; V was cut back by 8 bases and J by 3 bases. The CDR3 is 14 amino acids. Looked up from germline, CDR1 is GTSNPN and CDR2 is SVGIG (reference sequence). The CDR3 DNA is TGTGCCAGTAGTCCGGACAGGGCCCACTATGGCTACACCTTC. Amino acids: CASSPDRAHYGYTF.

This chain links TRBV7-9 with TRBJ1-1, with D possibly being TRBD1 (5 bases). The germline gives CDR1 SEHNR, CDR2 FQNEAQ (reference sequence). V was clipped by 5 bases and J by 1 base, with 11 bases between them. The CDR3 has 14 residues. CDR3 in DNA: TGTGCCAGCAGCAGAGACAGACCGAACACTGAAGCTTTCTTT. This codes for CASSRDRPNTEAFF. Looking up the rest from reference TRBV7-9 and TRBJ1-1 gives the full variable domain: DTGVSQNPRHKITKRGQNVTFRCDPISEHNRLYWYRQTLGQGPEFLTYFQNEAQLEKSRLLSDRFSAERPKGSFSTLEIQRTEQGDSAMYLCASSRDRPNTEAFFGQGTRLTVV.

Of note for this clone: Other DNA sequences of this sample code for an identical CDR3. The chain combines TRBV9 with TRBJ2-1; no definite D call. The CDR3 extends over 14 amino acids. V was cut by 4 bases and J by 6 bases, with 14 bases left in between. Germline lookup yields CDR1 SGDLS and CDR2 YYNGEE. CDR3 residues: CASSTRHSLNEQFF. For the CDR3, the DNA is TGTGCCAGCAGCACTCGCCATAGCCTCAATGAGCAGTTCTTC.

The V and J genes are TRBV5-7 and TRBJ1-5; no definite D call. TRBV5-7 is an ORF for which the function is uncertain. The CDR3 spans 14 residues. V dropped 9 bases and J dropped 0 bases, with 13 bases sitting between them. The CDR3 loop reads CAMGGENSNQPQHF. CDR3 nucleotides: TGTGCCATGGGCGGGGAAAATAGCAATCAGCCCCAGCATTTT.

This clone was observed once. This chain joins TRBV25-1 and TRBJ1-1, with no clear D. The CDR3 length is 14 residues. CDR1 and CDR2 from the germline V gene are MGHDK and SYGVNS. Trimming pared 4 bases from V and 3 bases from J, leaving 12 bases between. CDR3 amino acids: CASSAGGVDTEAFF. In DNA form, the CDR3 reads TGTGCCAGCAGTGCTGGCGGGGTAGACACTGAAGCTTTCTTT.

Only one count was recorded for this clone. The chain is built from TRBV19 and TRBJ2-1; 10 bases fit TRBD1. V lost 8 bases and J lost 6; bases outside the gene matches: 4. Germline CDR1 reads LNHDA; CDR2 reads SQIVND (reference sequence). There are 13 residues in the CDR3. The CDR3 is CASSGTGVNEQFF. CDR3 sequence (DNA): TGTGCCAGTTCCGGGACAGGGGTCAATGAGCAGTTCTTC.

The V call is TRBV7-3, the J call TRBJ2-2; D uncertain. Germline V gene data show CDR1 as SGHTA and CDR2 as FQGTGA. The CDR3 is made up of 12 amino acids. Trimming stripped 4 bases from V and 7 bases from J, with 7 bases between. The CDR3 loop is CASSSQIGELFF. The CDR3 DNA sequence: TGTGCCAGCAGCTCCCAAATCGGGGAGCTGTTTTTT.

The rearrangement joins TRBV11-2 to TRBJ1-1; 9 nucleotides align to TRBD1. CDR1 is SGHAT, CDR2 FQNNGV, per germline. J lost 0 bases, V lost 1 base, and 9 bases had no gene match. There are 18 residues in the CDR3. As DNA, the CDR3 is TGTGCCAGCAGCTTAGGTGGGGGACAGGGCCTTATGAACACTGAAGCTTTCTTT. This codes for CASSLGGGQGLMNTEAFF.

This chain connects TRBV6-6 to TRBJ1-2, with a possible D match to TRBD1 (5 bases). This CDR3 has 12 amino acids. Germline V lookup: CDR1 MNHNY, CDR2 SVGAGI (reference sequence). V lost 7 bases and J lost 7, with 13 bases in between. Written as DNA, the CDR3 is TGTGCCAGCACTCCGGGGGGAACTGGCTACACCTTC. The encoded protein is CASTPGGTGYTF.

V and J are TRBV5-8 and TRBJ2-5; 15 bases align to TRBD2. Germline V gene lookup returns CDR1 SGHTS and CDR2 YDEGEE. This CDR3 contains 16 residues. The junction had 5 bases not matched to a gene; V was cut back by 4 bases and J by 4 bases. The CDR3 is CASSAGLAGGGETQYF. CDR3 coding DNA: TGTGCCAGCAGCGCGGGACTAGCGGGAGGTGGAGAGACCCAGTACTTC.

The chain links TRBV10-1 to TRBJ2-3; 9 nucleotides agree with TRBD2. This CDR3 comprises 15 residues. Trimming at V came to 3 bases and at J to 2 bases, leaving 3 bases not matched to a gene. Germline CDR1 reads WNHNN; CDR2 reads SYGVQD (reference sequence). The CDR3 nucleotides read TGCGCCAGCAGTGACCTAGCGGGACCCACAGATACGCAGTATTTT. Translation gives CASSDLAGPTDTQYF.

This chain's CDR3 is CAIQGVTSYEQYF. The CDR3 DNA follows: TGTGCCATCCAGGGGGTGACATCCTACGAGCAGTACTTC. The rearrangement joins TRBV6-1 to TRBJ2-7; 7 bases align to TRBD1. Germline CDR1 is MNHNS and CDR2 is SASEGT. The CDR3 has 13 residues. The J segment lost 1 base and the V segment lost 10 bases, leaving 7 bases of the junction unmatched.

V and J are TRBV6-5 and TRBJ2-1; D not certain. Looked up from germline, CDR1 is MNHEY and CDR2 is SVGAGI. This CDR3 region has 12 residues. V shed 4 bases and J shed 4 bases, with 5 bases lying between them. Here the CDR3 DNA reads TGTGCCAGCAGTTCTACATACAATGAGCAGTTCTTC. Translation gives CASSSTYNEQFF.

The chain has TRBV6-6 and TRBJ1-1; 9 bases agree with TRBD1. The CDR3 has 11 amino acids. J lost 13 bases, V lost 6 bases, and 6 bases had no gene match. Germline V gives CDR1 MNHNY, CDR2 SVGAGI (reference sequence). CDR3 nucleotide sequence: TGTGCCAGCAGCTCCGGGACAGGGAATTTCTTT. This translates into CASSSGTGNFF.

A single count supports this clone. The chain links TRBV5-1 to TRBJ2-3, with D possibly matching TRBD2 (5 bases). CDR1 is SGHRS, CDR2 YFSETQ, per germline. CDR3 length equals 15 residues. Trimming stripped 5 bases from V and 0 bases from J, with 13 bases between. For the CDR3, the DNA is TGCGCCAGCAGGGGAGCCCACGATAGCACAGATACGCAGTATTTT. Translated: CASRGAHDSTDTQYF.

The chain links TRBV7-3 to TRBJ2-3; D unresolved. The V end was cut by 2 bases, the J end by 6 bases, with 6 bases between. CDR1 is SGHTA and CDR2 is FQGTGA in the germline V gene. The CDR3 consists of 12 residues. As DNA, the CDR3 is TGTGCCAGCAGCTTAGGCTACGATACGCAGTATTTT. Its protein is CASSLGYDTQYF.

The chain is built from TRBV27 and TRBJ1-3, with a weak D call TRBD1 (5 bases). The CDR3 sequence is 18 residues long. The ends were cut back, 0 bases at V and 0 bases at J, with 15 bases in the middle. CDR1 and CDR2 from the germline V gene are MNHEY and SMNVEV (reference sequence). The CDR3 loop is CASSLSSQGRLSGNTIYF. The CDR3 DNA is TGTGCCAGCAGTTTATCGAGCCAGGGCAGACTCTCTGGAAACACCATATATTTT.

The chain carries TRBV10-3 and TRBJ1-1; tentative D call: TRBD1 (5 bases). CDR3 size: 14 residues. Deletions cut 3 bases from V and 0 bases from J, with 8 bases between. Germline V gene sequence: CDR1 ENHRY, CDR2 SYGVKD. Here the CDR3 DNA reads TGTGCCATCAGTGACGGGGGGATGAACACTGAAGCTTTCTTT. Its protein product is CAISDGGMNTEAFF.

The chain combines TRBV18 with TRBJ2-6; no firm D call. CDR3 length: 15 residues. Germline values: CDR1 KGHSH, CDR2 LQKENI. With 3 bases removed from V and 0 bases from J, the gap between germline ends came to 6 bases. The CDR3 bases are TGTGCCAGCTCACCGGTGGGCTCTGGGGCCAACGTCCTGACTTTC. It is translated as CASSPVGSGANVLTF.

This clone was detected only once. This sequence joins TRBV27 and TRBJ1-3; no firm D call. The V end was cut by 0 bases, the J end by 4 bases, with 4 bases between. CDR3 size: 13 residues. Germline V lookup: CDR1 MNHEY, CDR2 SMNVEV (reference sequence). The CDR3: CASSLSPGNTIYF. The CDR3 DNA sequence: TGTGCCAGCAGTTTATCGCCGGGAAACACCATATATTTT.

This chain joins TRBV7-3 and TRBJ2-7; D unresolved. V was pared by 2 bases and J by 0 bases, with 23 bases between. The CDR3 is 19 amino acids. CDR1 and CDR2 from the germline V gene are SGHTA and FQGTGA. The CDR3 nucleotides are TGTGCCAGCAGCTTAGCGGTAATAGTGGTCGAGACTTACTCCTACGAGCAGTACTTC. Its translation: CASSLAVIVVETYSYEQYF.

The chain is built from TRBV6-1 and TRBJ2-3; 8 bases agree with TRBD2. CDR3 length equals 13 residues. Looked up from germline, CDR1 is MNHNS and CDR2 is SASEGT. V was clipped by 7 bases and J by 5 bases; unmatched bases: 5. The CDR3 DNA follows: TGTGCCAGCACCCCGGGGGGGGGAGATACGCAGTATTTT. Translated: CASTPGGGDTQYF.